This TCR beta chain was retrieved from a study of response to subunit inactivated influenza vaccine. Findings and caveats of the study: Each seasonal influenza vaccination, the authors suggested, recruits few new T cells.

Losses at the gene ends were 5 bases for V and 8 bases for J; bases not matched to a gene: 13. The CDR3 sequence is 16 residues long. From germline, CDR1 is SGHTA and CDR2 FQGNSA. Notes on this clonotype: Its antigen is not known.

TCRdb passed the RT-PCR reads through MiXCR, listing each CDR3 protein once. The sample consists of roughly 500,000 distinct CDR3 sequences, 25% of them appearing once. This TCR was recovered from a man aged 50-60 years who received an inactivated influenza vaccine. Sequenced material: CD4+ T cells sorted from PBMCs, taken more than 4 days after vaccination. The chain uses TRBV7-2 and TRBJ2-1; 9 positions agree with TRBD2. CDR3 sequence: CASSETASGTADEQFF. Written as DNA, the CDR3 is TGTGCCAGCAGCGAGACGGCTAGCGGGACGGCCGATGAGCAGTTCTTC.